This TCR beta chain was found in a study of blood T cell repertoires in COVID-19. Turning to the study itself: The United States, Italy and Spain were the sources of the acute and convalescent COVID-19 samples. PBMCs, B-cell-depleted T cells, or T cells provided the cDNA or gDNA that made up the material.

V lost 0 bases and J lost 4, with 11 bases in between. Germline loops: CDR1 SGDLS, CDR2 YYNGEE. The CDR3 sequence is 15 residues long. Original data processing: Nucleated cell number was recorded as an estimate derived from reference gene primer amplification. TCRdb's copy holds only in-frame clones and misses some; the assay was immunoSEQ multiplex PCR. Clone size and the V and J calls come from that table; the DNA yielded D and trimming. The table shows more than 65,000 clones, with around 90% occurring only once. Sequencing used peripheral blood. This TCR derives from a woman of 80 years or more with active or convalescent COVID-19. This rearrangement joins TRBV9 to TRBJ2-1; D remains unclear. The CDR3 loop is CASSVAGNLYNEQFF. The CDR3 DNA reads TGTGCCAGCAGCGTAGCTGGTAACCTATACAATGAGCAGTTCTTC.